This T cell receptor (beta chain) comes out of a study of blood T cell repertoires in COVID-19. TCRdb's copy holds only in-frame clones and misses some; the assay was immunoSEQ multiplex PCR. The sample records roughly 140,000 clones, roughly 79% being singletons. Germline V gene sequence: CDR1 MNHNS, CDR2 SASEGT. This CDR3 has 18 residues. The V gene lost 0 bases and the J gene lost 2 bases, with 17 bases spanning the gap. Sequencing was carried out using peripheral blood. The V and J genes are TRBV6-1 and TRBJ1-3; possibly TRBD1 for D (6 bases). The sequence derives from a human donor in a cohort sampled during active COVID-19. CDR3: CASSEAIVAGAAGNTIYF. CDR3 nucleotide sequence: TGTGCCAGCAGTGAAGCCATAGTGGCGGGGGCGGCTGGAAACACCATATATTTT.